The rows below give T cell receptor beta chains drawn from one sample of a study of vaccination effects on CD4 cells after COVID-19. Antigen specificity for these receptors is unknown. TCRdb's copy holds only in-frame clones and misses some; the assay was immunoSEQ multiplex PCR. The data hold under 50,000 clones, with about 80% observed a single time. The sequences come from CD4+ T cells from PBMCs cultured without peptide, collected before COVID-19 vaccination. The receptors here all came from a human donor who had a prior SARS-CoV-2 infection. The conserved cysteine and the conserved F or W are not part of the CDR3 here. Each record gives: V gene, J gene, CDR3 protein.

TRBV24-1	TRBJ1-5	ATSAGSGQPQH
TRBV4-3	TRBJ1-1	ASSQAQGFVF
TRBV5-1	TRBJ1-3	ASSLAGTTGNTIY
TRBV19	TRBJ2-1	ASTIAGGPHEQF
TRBV9	TRBJ1-5	ASSVSPNQPQH
TRBV11-2	TRBJ2-4	ASSRRTSGGVAKNIQY
TRBV2	TRBJ2-7	ASRFGGGRDEQY
TRBV18	TRBJ2-5	ASSLLAGVSETQY
TRBV5-8	TRBJ2-7	ASSPNGFTFGSYEQY
TRBV7-8	TRBJ1-1	ASSYLVYSMNTEAF
TRBV7-9	TRBJ2-5	ASSPGWGGGSGETQY
TRBV6-5	TRBJ2-7	ASSALAGQFYEQY
TRBV11-3	TRBJ2-7	ASSLGQSSYEQY
TRBV2	TRBJ2-5	ASSDRTGQETQY
TRBV6-5	TRBJ1-6	ASSYLSGDSPLH
TRBV5-4	TRBJ1-3	ASSSDAGSGNTIY
TRBV7-6	TRBJ2-7	ASSLSPPSGRRYEQY
TRBV3-1/TRBV3-2	TRBJ2-5	ASSWWETRLRGTQY
TRBV11-2	TRBJ2-7	ASSLVQGATYEQY
TRBV2	TRBJ2-3	ASLERGFTDTQY
TRBV5-1	TRBJ2-5	ASSLGAGGNYWETQY
TRBV6-6	TRBJ2-7	ASSPFSGFFYEQY
TRBV5-1	TRBJ2-7	ASSPGLAGVLSSYEQY
TRBV18	TRBJ1-2	ASSLEQNYGYT
TRBV27	TRBJ2-3	ASRRTSGGADTQY
TRBV3-1/TRBV3-2	TRBJ2-3	ASSQGRVRTRTDTQY
TRBV2	TRBJ2-5	ASKATGGGETQY